This T cell receptor (beta chain) was recovered during a study of cytomegalovirus exposure and HLA in healthy donors. Study background: The roughly 670 first-cohort repertoires shared a platform with the 100 to 150 validation repertoires, as reported in a later analysis. Findings and limits, study-wide: Researchers catalogued about 160 TCR beta chains as cytomegalovirus-associated. In the roughly 120 validation repertoires, a later analysis found that first-cohort TCR clusters tended to co-occur.

The V and J ends lost 3 bases and 4 bases, in that order; junction bases with no gene match: 9. Germline V gene lookup returns CDR1 SGDLS and CDR2 YYNGEE. The CDR3 is made up of 15 amino acids. Measured with immunoSEQ multiplex PCR; TCRdb has only the in-frame clones, and not every one. The table lists 43,000 or so clones, around nine tenths of them singletons. This clone qualifies as medium-sized. The antigen is not known. The identical CDR3 is also encoded by other nucleotide sequences in the sample. The clonotype comes from a young man in good health and CMV-seronegative. The chain is built from TRBV9 and TRBJ1-2; 7 nucleotides match TRBD1. Material for sequencing was PBMCs. CDR3 residues: CASSASTGVGYGYTF. The CDR3 nucleotides read TGTGCCAGCAGCGCATCAACAGGGGTTGGCTATGGCTACACCTTC.